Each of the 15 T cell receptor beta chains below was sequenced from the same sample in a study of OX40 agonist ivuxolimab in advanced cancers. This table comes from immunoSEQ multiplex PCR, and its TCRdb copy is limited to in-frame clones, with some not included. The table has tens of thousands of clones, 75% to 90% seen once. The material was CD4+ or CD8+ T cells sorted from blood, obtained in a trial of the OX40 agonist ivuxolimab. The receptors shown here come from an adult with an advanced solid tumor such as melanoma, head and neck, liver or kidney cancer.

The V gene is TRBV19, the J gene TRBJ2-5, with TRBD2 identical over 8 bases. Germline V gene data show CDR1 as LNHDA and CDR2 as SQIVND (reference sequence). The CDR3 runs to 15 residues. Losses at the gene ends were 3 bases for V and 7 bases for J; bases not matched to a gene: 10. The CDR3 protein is CASSIGGGKFGTQYF. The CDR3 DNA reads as TGTGCCAGTAGTATCGGCGGGGGGAAGTTTGGGACCCAGTACTTC. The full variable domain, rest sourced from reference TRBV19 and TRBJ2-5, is DGGITQSPKYLFRKEGQNVTLSCEQNLNHDAMYWYRQDPGQGLRLIYYSQIVNDFQKGDIAEGYSVSREKKESFPLTVTSAQKNPTAFYLCASSIGGGKFGTQYFGPGTRLLVL.

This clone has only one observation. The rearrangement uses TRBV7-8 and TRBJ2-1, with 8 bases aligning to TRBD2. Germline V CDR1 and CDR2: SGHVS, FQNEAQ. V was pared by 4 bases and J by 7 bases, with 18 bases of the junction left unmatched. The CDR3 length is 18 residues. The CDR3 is CASSSGSSGTRFINEQFF. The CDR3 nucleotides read TGTGCCAGCAGCTCCGGGAGTAGCGGGACAAGATTTATTAATGAGCAGTTCTTC.

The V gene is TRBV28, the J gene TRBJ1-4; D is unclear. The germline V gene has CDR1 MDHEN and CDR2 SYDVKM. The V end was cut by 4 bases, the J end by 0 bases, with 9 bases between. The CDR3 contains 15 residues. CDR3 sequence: CASSSTASTNEKLFF. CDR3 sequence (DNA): TGTGCCAGCAGTTCCACAGCGTCAACTAATGAAAAACTGTTTTTT.

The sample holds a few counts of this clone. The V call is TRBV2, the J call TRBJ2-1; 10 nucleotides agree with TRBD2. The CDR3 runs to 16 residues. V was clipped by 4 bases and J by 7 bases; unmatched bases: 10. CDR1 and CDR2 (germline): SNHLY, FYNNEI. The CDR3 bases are TGTGCCAGCAGTGGGTCTAGCGGGGGCCTTTATAATGAGCAGTTCTTC. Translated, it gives CASSGSSGGLYNEQFF.

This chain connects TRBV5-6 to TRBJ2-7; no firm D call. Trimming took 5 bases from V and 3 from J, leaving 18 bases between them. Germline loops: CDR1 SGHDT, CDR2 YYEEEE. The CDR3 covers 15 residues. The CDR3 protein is CASRRAALLSYEQYF. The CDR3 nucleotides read TGTGCCAGCAGACGAGCTGCCCTATTGAGCTACGAGCAGTACTTC.

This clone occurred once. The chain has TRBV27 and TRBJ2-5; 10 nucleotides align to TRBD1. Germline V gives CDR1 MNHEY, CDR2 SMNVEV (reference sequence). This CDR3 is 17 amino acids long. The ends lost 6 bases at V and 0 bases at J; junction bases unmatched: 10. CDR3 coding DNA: TGTGCCAGCAGCCAATTTCCGGGACAGGGGTACCAAGAGACCCAGTACTTC. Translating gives CASSQFPGQGYQETQYF.

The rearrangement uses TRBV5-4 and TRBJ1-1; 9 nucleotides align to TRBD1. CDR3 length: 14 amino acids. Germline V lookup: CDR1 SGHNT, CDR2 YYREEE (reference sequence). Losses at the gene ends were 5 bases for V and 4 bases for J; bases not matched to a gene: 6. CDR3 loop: CASRMDRGGTEAFF. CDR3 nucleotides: TGTGCCAGCAGAATGGACAGGGGCGGCACTGAAGCTTTCTTT.

DNA of the CDR3: TGTGCCAGCAGTATACAGGCCCTGAACACTGAAGCTTTCTTT. This codes for CASSIQALNTEAFF. The V gene is TRBV28, the J gene TRBJ1-1; maybe TRBD1 (5 bases). The V gene lost 5 bases and the J gene lost 0 bases, with 10 bases spanning the gap. Germline lookup yields CDR1 MDHEN and CDR2 SYDVKM. This CDR3 region has 14 residues.

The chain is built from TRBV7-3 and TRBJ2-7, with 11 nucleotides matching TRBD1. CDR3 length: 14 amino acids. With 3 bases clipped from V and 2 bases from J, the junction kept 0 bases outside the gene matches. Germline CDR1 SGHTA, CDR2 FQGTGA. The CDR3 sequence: CASSLGQGAYEQYF. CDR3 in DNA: TGTGCCAGCAGCTTGGGACAGGGGGCCTACGAGCAGTACTTC.

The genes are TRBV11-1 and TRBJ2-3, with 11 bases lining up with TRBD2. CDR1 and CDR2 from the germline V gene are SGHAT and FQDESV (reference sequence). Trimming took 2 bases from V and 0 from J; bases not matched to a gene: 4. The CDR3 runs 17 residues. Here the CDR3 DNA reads TGTGCCAGCAGCTTACTAGCGGGGGGAATCAGCACAGATACGCAGTATTTT. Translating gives CASSLLAGGISTDTQYF.

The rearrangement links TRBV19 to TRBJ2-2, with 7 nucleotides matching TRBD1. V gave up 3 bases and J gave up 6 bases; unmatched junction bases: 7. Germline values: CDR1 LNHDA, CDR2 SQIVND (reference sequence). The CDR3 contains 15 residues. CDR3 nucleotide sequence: TGTGCCAGTAGTATTTATCACAGGGGATCCGGGGAGCTGTTTTTT. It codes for CASSIYHRGSGELFF.

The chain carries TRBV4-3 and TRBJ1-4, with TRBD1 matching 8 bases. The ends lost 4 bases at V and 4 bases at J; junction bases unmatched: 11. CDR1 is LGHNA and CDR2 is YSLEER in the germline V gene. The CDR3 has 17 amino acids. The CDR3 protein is CASSRSPQGAINEKLFF. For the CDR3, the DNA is TGCGCCAGCAGCCGAAGTCCCCAGGGGGCCATTAATGAAAAACTGTTTTTT.

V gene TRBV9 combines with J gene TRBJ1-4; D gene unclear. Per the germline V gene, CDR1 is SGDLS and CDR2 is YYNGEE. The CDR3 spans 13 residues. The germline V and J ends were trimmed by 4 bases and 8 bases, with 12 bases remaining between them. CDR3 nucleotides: TGTGCCAGCAGCTCTCGGGCGGAAGAAAAACTGTTTTTT. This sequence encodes CASSSRAEEKLFF.

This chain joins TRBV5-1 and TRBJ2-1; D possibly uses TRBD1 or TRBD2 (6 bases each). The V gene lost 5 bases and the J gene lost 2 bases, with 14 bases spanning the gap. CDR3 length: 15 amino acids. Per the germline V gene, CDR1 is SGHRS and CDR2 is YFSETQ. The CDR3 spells CASSMIGGPYNEQFF. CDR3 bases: TGCGCCAGCAGTATGATTGGGGGGCCCTACAATGAGCAGTTCTTC.

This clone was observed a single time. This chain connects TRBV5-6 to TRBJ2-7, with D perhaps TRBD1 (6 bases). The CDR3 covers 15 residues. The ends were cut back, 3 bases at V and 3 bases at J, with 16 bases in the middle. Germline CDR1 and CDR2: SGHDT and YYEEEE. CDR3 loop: CASSWREGGYYEQYV. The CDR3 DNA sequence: TGTGCCAGCAGCTGGCGAGAAGGGGGTTACTACGAGCAGTACGTC.